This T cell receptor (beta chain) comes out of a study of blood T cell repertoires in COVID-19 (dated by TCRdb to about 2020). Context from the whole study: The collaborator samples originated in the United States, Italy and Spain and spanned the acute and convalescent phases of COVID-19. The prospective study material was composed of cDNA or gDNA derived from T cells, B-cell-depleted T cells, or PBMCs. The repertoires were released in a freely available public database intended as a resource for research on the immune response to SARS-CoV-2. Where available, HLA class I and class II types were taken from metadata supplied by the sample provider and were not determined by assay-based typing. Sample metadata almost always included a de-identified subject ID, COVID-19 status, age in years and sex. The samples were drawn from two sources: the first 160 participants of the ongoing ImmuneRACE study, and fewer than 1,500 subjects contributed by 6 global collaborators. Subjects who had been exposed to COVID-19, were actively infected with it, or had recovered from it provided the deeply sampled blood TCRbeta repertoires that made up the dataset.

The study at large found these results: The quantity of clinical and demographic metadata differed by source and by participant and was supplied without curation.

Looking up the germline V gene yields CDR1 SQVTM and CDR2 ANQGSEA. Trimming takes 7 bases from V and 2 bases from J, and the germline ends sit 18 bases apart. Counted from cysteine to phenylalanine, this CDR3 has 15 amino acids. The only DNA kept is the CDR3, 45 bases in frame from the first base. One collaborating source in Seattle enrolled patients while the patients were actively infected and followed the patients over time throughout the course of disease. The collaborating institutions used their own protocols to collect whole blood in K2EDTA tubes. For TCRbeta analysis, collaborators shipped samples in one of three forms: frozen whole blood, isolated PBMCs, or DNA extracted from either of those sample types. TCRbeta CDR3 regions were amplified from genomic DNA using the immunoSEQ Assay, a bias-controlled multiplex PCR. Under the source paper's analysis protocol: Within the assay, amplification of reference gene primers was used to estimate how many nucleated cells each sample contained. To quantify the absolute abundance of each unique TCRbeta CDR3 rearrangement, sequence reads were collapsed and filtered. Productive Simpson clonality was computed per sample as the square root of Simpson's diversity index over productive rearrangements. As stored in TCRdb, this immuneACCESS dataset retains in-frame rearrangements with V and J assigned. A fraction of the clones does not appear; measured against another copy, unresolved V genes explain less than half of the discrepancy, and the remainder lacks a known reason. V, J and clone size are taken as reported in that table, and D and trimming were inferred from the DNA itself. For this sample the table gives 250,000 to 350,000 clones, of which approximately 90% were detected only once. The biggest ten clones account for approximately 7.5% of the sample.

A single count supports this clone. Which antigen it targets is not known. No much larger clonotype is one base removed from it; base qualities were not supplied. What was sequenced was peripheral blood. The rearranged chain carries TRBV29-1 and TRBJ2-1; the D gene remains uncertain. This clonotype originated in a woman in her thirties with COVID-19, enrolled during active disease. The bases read TGCAGCGCAGTATTAGCTGGGTCCCCCTACAATGAGCAGTTCTTC. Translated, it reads CSAVLAGSPYNEQFF.